Shown below are 2 T cell receptor beta chains from a single sample sequenced in a study of cytotoxic CD8 clonotypes in ibrutinib-treated CLL. Clones were sequenced by immunoSEQ multiplex PCR, and TCRdb holds only the in-frame ones, with some missing. The sample lists roughly 51,000 clones, around half occurring once. The sample consisted of PBMCs, taken after 12 months of ibrutinib treatment. The receptor set was obtained from a human donor with chronic lymphocytic leukemia.

The genes are TRBV10-3 and TRBJ2-7; possible D gene TRBD2, 6 bases. Germline values: CDR1 ENHRY, CDR2 SYGVKD. CDR3 length: 14 residues. V was clipped by 6 bases and J by 3 bases, with 15 bases between them. The CDR3 DNA is TGTGCCATCAGAGAGGGCGGGAACCTCTACGAGCAGTACTTC. Translating it yields CAIREGGNLYEQYF.

The gene calls are TRBV5-8 and TRBJ2-1; the match to TRBD2 covers 9 bases. This CDR3 is 17 amino acids long. Trimming cost V 0 bases and J 2 bases; bases outside gene matches: 6. Germline V gene lookup returns CDR1 SGHTS and CDR2 YDEGEE. The CDR3 loop is CASSLARTSETYNEQFF. CDR3 DNA: TGTGCCAGCAGCTTGGCAAGGACTAGCGAAACCTACAATGAGCAGTTCTTC. Using reference TRBV5-8 and TRBJ2-1 for the parts outside the CDR3, the full variable domain is EAGVTQSPTHLIKTRGQQATLRCSPISGHTSVYWYQQALGLGLQFLLWYDEGEERNRGNFPPRFSGRQFPNYSSELNVNALELEDSALYLCASSLARTSETYNEQFFGPGTRLTVL.